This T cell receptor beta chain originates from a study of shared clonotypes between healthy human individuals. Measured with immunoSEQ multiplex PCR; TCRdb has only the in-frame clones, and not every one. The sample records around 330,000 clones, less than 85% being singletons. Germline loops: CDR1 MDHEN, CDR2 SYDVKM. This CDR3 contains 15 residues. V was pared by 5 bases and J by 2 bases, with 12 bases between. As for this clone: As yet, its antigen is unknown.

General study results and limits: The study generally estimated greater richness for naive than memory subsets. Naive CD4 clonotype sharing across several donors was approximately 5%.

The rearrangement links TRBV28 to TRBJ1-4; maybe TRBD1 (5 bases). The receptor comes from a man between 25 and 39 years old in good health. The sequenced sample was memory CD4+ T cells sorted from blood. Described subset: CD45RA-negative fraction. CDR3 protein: CASSPNWGTNEKLFF. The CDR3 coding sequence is TGTGCCAGCAGTCCCAATTGGGGGACTAATGAAAAACTGTTTTTT. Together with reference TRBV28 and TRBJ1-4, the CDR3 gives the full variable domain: DVKVTQSSRYLVKRTGEKVFLECVQDMDHENMFWYRQDPGLGLRLIYFSYDVKMKEKGDIPEGYSVSREKKERFSLILESASTNQTSMYLCASSPNWGTNEKLFFGSGTQLSVL.